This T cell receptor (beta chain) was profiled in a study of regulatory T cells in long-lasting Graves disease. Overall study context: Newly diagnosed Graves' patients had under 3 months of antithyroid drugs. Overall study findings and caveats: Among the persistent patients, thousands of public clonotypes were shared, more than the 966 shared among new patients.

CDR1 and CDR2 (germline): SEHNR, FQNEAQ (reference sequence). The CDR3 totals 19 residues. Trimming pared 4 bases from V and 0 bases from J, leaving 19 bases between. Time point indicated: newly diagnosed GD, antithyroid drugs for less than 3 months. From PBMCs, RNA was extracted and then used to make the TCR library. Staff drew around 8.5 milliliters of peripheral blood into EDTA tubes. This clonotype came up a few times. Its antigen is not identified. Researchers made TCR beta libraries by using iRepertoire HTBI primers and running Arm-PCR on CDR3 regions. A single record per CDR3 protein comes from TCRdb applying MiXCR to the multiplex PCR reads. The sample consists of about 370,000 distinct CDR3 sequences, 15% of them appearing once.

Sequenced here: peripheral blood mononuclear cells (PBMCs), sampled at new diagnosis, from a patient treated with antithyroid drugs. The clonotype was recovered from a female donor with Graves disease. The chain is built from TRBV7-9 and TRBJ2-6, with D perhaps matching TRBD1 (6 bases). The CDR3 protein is CASSSTGQLLPSGANVLTF. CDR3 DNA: TGTGCCAGCAGCTCGACGGGACAACTTCTACCCTCTGGGGCCAACGTCCTGACTTTC.